These 28 T cell receptor beta chains were sequenced from one sample in a study of preoperative IRX-2 immunotherapy in early breast cancer (dated by TCRdb to the late 2010s). Receptor libraries were prepared by the immunoSEQ multiplex PCR assay. TCRdb obtained this table from immuneACCESS and retained in-frame rearrangements with V and J assigned. These tables miss some clones; where compared with another copy, unresolved V genes account for less than half of the shortfall, and the remainder is unexplained. The sample table contains roughly 57,000 clones; only one count was recorded for 94% of them. The biggest ten clones account for approximately 1.8% of the sample. In the paper's terms, the treatment or condition label means: preoperative locoregional IRX-2 cytokine immunotherapy. The specimen was taken from a patient treated with IRX-2 immunotherapy. Receptor source: a human donor with breast cancer.

V and J are TRBV4-1 and TRBJ2-7; D uncertain. The V gene's germline CDR1 is MGHRA and CDR2 YSYEKL. The V and J ends lost 1 base and 3 bases respectively, with 10 bases between them. This CDR3 is built from 14 residues. The CDR3 protein is CASSQGTWVYEQYF. The DNA for the CDR3 is TGCGCCAGCAGCCAAGGTACATGGGTCTACGAGCAGTACTTC.

The J gene is TRBJ1-5, the V gene TRBV2; 9 positions agree with TRBD1. Germline lookup yields CDR1 SNHLY and CDR2 FYNNEI. The CDR3 has 13 amino acids. The ends lost 10 bases at V and 7 bases at J; junction bases unmatched: 8. CDR3 nucleotide sequence: TGTGCCATCAGGGACAGGGAAGGGCAGCCCCAGCATTTT. This translates into CAIRDREGQPQHF.

CDR3 bases: TGTGCCAGCAGTGCCGGGACTAGCGGGGCGATAAGGCAGTATTTT. Translated, it gives CASSAGTSGAIRQYF. The chain links TRBV2 to TRBJ2-3; TRBD2 agrees at 13 bases. Germline lookup yields CDR1 SNHLY and CDR2 FYNNEI. CDR3 size: 15 residues. The V segment lost 4 bases and the J segment 11 bases; nucleotides outside the gene matches: 9. Complete variable domain (other parts from reference TRBV2 and TRBJ2-3): EPEVTQTPSHQVTQMGQEVILRCVPISNHLYFYWYRQILGQKVEFLVSFYNNEISEKSEIFDDQFSVERPDGSNFTLKIRSTKLEDSAMYFCASSAGTSGAIRQYFGPGTRLTVL.

This clone was observed once. The J gene is TRBJ2-2, the V gene TRBV4-2; 8 nucleotides align to TRBD2. The CDR3 sequence is 15 residues long. Germline-derived CDR1 and CDR2 are LGHNA and YNFKEQ. V shed 1 base and J 9 bases; nucleotides not matched to a gene: 7. The CDR3 loop is CASSQGLASGRELFF. The CDR3 DNA reads TGTGCCAGCAGCCAAGGACTAGCGAGTGGCCGGGAGCTGTTTTTT.

The gene calls are TRBV7-2 and TRBJ2-7; no definite D call. Trimming removed 5 bases from V and 1 base from J, with 12 bases in between. The CDR3 is 14 amino acids. CDR1 and CDR2 (germline): SGHTA, FQGNSA. The CDR3 nucleotides are TGTGCCAGCAGCCCGCGTAGGGCGTCCTACGAGCAGTACTTC. Its protein is CASSPRRASYEQYF.

This chain uses TRBV27 with TRBJ1-2, with D possibly matching TRBD1 (5 bases). The V gene's germline CDR1 is MNHEY and CDR2 SMNVEV (reference sequence). CDR3 size: 14 residues. V dropped 2 bases and J dropped 2 bases, with 9 bases sitting between them. The CDR3 here is CASSLQGTNYGYTF. CDR3 coding DNA: TGTGCCAGCAGTTTACAGGGAACCAACTATGGCTACACCTTC.

The CDR3 loop reads CASSPGGEETQYF. The CDR3 region has the DNA TGTGCCAGTAGTCCGGGGGGCGAAGAGACCCAGTACTTC. This chain uses TRBV19 with TRBJ2-5, with TRBD2 as a possible D gene (7 bases). Germline V CDR1 and CDR2: LNHDA, SQIVND (reference sequence). CDR3 length equals 13 residues. Trimming removed 5 bases at V and 3 bases at J, with 10 bases between. Together with reference TRBV19 and TRBJ2-5, the CDR3 gives the full variable domain: DGGITQSPKYLFRKEGQNVTLSCEQNLNHDAMYWYRQDPGQGLRLIYYSQIVNDFQKGDIAEGYSVSREKKESFPLTVTSAQKNPTAFYLCASSPGGEETQYFGPGTRLLVL.

The V call is TRBV28, the J call TRBJ2-2; TRBD2 matches 9 bases. The junction had 6 bases not matched to a gene; V was cut back by 7 bases and J by 6 bases. The length of the CDR3 is 14 residues. The germline V gene has CDR1 MDHEN and CDR2 SYDVKM. CDR3: CASKASGTPGELFF. The CDR3 coding sequence is TGTGCCAGCAAGGCTAGCGGGACTCCCGGGGAGCTGTTTTTT. Drawing the rest from reference TRBV28 and TRBJ2-2, the complete variable domain is DVKVTQSSRYLVKRTGEKVFLECVQDMDHENMFWYRQDPGLGLRLIYFSYDVKMKEKGDIPEGYSVSREKKERFSLILESASTNQTSMYLCASKASGTPGELFFGEGSRLTVL.

The gene calls are TRBV7-9 and TRBJ1-2, with D possibly matching TRBD1 (5 bases). CDR1 and CDR2 (germline): SEHNR, FQNEAQ (reference sequence). The CDR3 consists of 14 residues. Between the trimmed V and J ends, which lost 3 bases and 5 bases, there was a span of 13 bases. Here the CDR3 DNA reads TGTGCCAGCAGCTTGGGGGGAACCCTTTATGGCTACACCTTC. It translates to CASSLGGTLYGYTF.

V is TRBV7-3 and J is TRBJ2-5; 11 bases are a match to TRBD2. The V gene's germline CDR1 is SGHTA and CDR2 FQGTGA. The V segment lost 4 bases and the J segment 2 bases; nucleotides outside the gene matches: 3. The CDR3 is 15 residues long. The CDR3 protein is CASSSGTSGQETQYF. In DNA form, the CDR3 reads TGTGCCAGCAGCTCCGGGACTAGCGGTCAAGAGACCCAGTACTTC.

This clone was counted between two and nine times. The rearrangement joins TRBV6-5 to TRBJ1-4; possible D gene TRBD1, 6 bases. This CDR3 has 14 amino acids. Per germline, CDR1 MNHEY and CDR2 SVGAGI. V gave up 7 bases and J gave up 5 bases, with 14 bases separating them. The CDR3 sequence is CASNNGGWNEKLFF. CDR3 nucleotides: TGTGCCAGCAATAACGGGGGCTGGAATGAAAAACTGTTTTTT.

The rearrangement joins TRBV4-2 to TRBJ2-1; 12 bases line up with TRBD2. This CDR3 spans 15 amino acids. Germline V gene data show CDR1 as LGHNA and CDR2 as YNFKEQ. Losses at the gene ends were 4 bases for V and 7 bases for J; bases not matched to a gene: 5. CDR3 in amino acids: CASSLRLAGENEQFF. The CDR3 bases are TGTGCCAGCAGCCTACGACTAGCGGGAGAAAATGAGCAGTTCTTC.

The chain uses TRBV28 and TRBJ1-5, with a weak D call TRBD1 (5 bases). CDR1 and CDR2 (germline): MDHEN, SYDVKM. V lost 2 bases to trimming and J lost 6 bases, with 11 bases between them. CDR3 length: 14 amino acids. The CDR3 protein is CASSLPPGGQPQHF. DNA of the CDR3: TGTGCCAGCAGTTTACCCCCCGGGGGTCAGCCCCAGCATTTT.

The CDR3 bases are TGTGCCAGCAGCTTTTGGAGCACTGAAGCTTTCTTT. As protein: CASSFWSTEAFF. J is TRBJ1-1 and V is TRBV5-6; no clear D. CDR1 and CDR2 (germline): SGHDT, YYEEEE. V was clipped by 2 bases and J by 4 bases, with 6 bases between them. This CDR3 spans 12 amino acids. The full variable domain, completed using reference TRBV5-6 and TRBJ1-1, is DAGVTQSPTHLIKTRGQQVTLRCSPKSGHDTVSWYQQALGQGPQFIFQYYEEEERQRGNFPDRFSGHQFPNYSSELNVNALLLGDSALYLCASSFWSTEAFFGQGTRLTVV.

The rearrangement joins TRBV7-8 to TRBJ2-7; 11 nucleotides match TRBD1. Unmatched junction bases numbered 10, after V lost 4 bases and J lost 5 bases. The CDR3 extends over 16 amino acids. Germline lookup yields CDR1 SGHVS and CDR2 FQNEAQ. The chain's CDR3 is CASSSGQGEIKNEQYF. Here the CDR3 DNA reads TGTGCCAGCAGCTCGGGACAGGGGGAGATTAAAAACGAGCAGTACTTC.

The genes are TRBV11-3 and TRBJ2-7, with D maybe TRBD2 (6 bases). V lost 5 bases to trimming and J lost 1 base, with 9 bases between them. The length of the CDR3 is 13 residues. CDR1 and CDR2 (germline): SGHNT, YENEEA. The CDR3 nucleotides are TGTGCCAGCAGCCCCGGACTATCCTACGAGCAGTACTTC. This encodes CASSPGLSYEQYF.

The chain couples TRBV14 to TRBJ1-2, with D perhaps TRBD1 (5 bases). The length of the CDR3 is 13 residues. V lost 4 bases, J lost 2 bases, and 8 bases lay in between. Germline CDR1 SGHDN, CDR2 FVKESK. CDR3 nucleotides: TGTGCCAGCAGCCCTGGGACCAACTATGGCTACACCTTC. Protein sequence: CASSPGTNYGYTF.

The chain couples TRBV2 to TRBJ2-2, with D possibly being TRBD2 (6 bases). The CDR3 runs to 13 residues. CDR1 is SNHLY, CDR2 FYNNEI, per germline. V lost 6 bases and J lost 5, with 10 bases in between. CDR3 sequence: CASRPGVTGELFF. DNA for the CDR3: TGTGCCAGCAGGCCGGGAGTGACCGGGGAGCTGTTTTTT.

The chain combines TRBV2 with TRBJ2-1; D uncertain. Germline values: CDR1 SNHLY, CDR2 FYNNEI. With 3 bases removed from V and 5 bases from J, the gap between germline ends came to 5 bases. The CDR3 runs 12 residues. CDR3 protein: CASSDLDNEQFF. Here the CDR3 DNA reads TGTGCCAGCAGTGACTTGGACAATGAGCAGTTCTTC.

J is TRBJ2-3 and V is TRBV6-6, with D possibly called TRBD1 or TRBD2 (5 bases each). V lost 7 bases and J lost 0, with 8 bases in between. This CDR3 comprises 13 residues. Germline V gives CDR1 MNHNY, CDR2 SVGAGI (reference sequence). CDR3 in amino acids: CASTGDSTDTQYF. CDR3 bases: TGTGCCAGCACTGGGGACAGCACAGATACGCAGTATTTT.

The genes are TRBV10-1 and TRBJ2-7, with 14 bases aligning to TRBD2. The V segment lost 3 bases and the J segment 2 bases; nucleotides outside the gene matches: 3. Germline lookup yields CDR1 WNHNN and CDR2 SYGVQD (reference sequence). The CDR3 has 16 residues. CDR3 in DNA: TGCGCCAGCAGTGATCGGACTAGCGGGGGGCCCTACGAGCAGTACTTC. Its translation: CASSDRTSGGPYEQYF.

The count of this clone is one. The chain uses TRBV7-3 and TRBJ2-7, with TRBD1 matching 7 bases. J gave up 3 bases and V 2 bases, and 10 bases lay outside the gene matches. The CDR3 contains 16 residues. Per germline, CDR1 SGHTA and CDR2 FQGTGA. The CDR3 DNA reads as TGTGCCAGCAGCTTACACCGACAGGGTCACTACTACGAGCAGTACTTC. It encodes CASSLHRQGHYYEQYF.

The chain carries TRBV27 and TRBJ2-1, with D maybe TRBD1 (6 bases). The CDR3 contains 12 residues. Germline V gives CDR1 MNHEY, CDR2 SMNVEV (reference sequence). V was clipped by 9 bases and J by 3 bases, with 9 bases between them. CDR3 amino acids: CASKDSYNEQFF. The CDR3 coding sequence is TGTGCCAGTAAGGACAGCTACAATGAGCAGTTCTTC.

The CDR3 nucleotides are TGTGCCAGCAGGGCCAGGGTATCCCAAGAGACCCAGTACTTC. Translating gives CASRARVSQETQYF. V is TRBV6-1 and J is TRBJ2-5, with D perhaps matching TRBD1 (5 bases). The CDR3 length is 14 residues. V lost 6 bases to trimming and J lost 1 base, with 12 bases between them. CDR1 is MNHNS and CDR2 is SASEGT in the germline V gene.

This chain links TRBV28 with TRBJ2-7; D unclear. The germline V gene has CDR1 MDHEN and CDR2 SYDVKM. V was clipped by 3 bases and J by 1 base, with 13 bases between them. The CDR3 covers 15 residues. CDR3 nucleotide sequence: TGTGCCAGCAGTTTTTCGTTTGGGCAGTCCTACGAGCAGTACTTC. This encodes CASSFSFGQSYEQYF.

A note on this clone: The junction differs from germline at one of its ends, possibly a read error. The chain links TRBV30 to TRBJ2-7; 13 bases match TRBD2. Per the germline V gene, CDR1 is GTSNPN and CDR2 is SVGIG (reference sequence). The CDR3 sequence is 19 residues long. The CDR3 is CAWSAMRYGTSGAADEQYF. The CDR3 DNA reads as TGTGCATGGAGTGCAATGAGGTACGGGACTAGCGGGGCTGCGGACGAGCAGTACTTC.

The rearrangement uses TRBV6-6 and TRBJ1-5; the D gene is possibly TRBD1 (5 bases). This CDR3 spans 14 amino acids. Trimming pared 2 bases from V and 1 base from J, leaving 6 bases between. Germline-derived CDR1 and CDR2 are MNHNY and SVGAGI (reference sequence). The CDR3 sequence: CASSYGDSNQPQHF. CDR3 nucleotide sequence: TGTGCCAGCAGTTACGGGGACAGCAATCAGCCCCAGCATTTT.

The V and J genes are TRBV11-2 and TRBJ1-2; TRBD1 agrees at 7 bases. The CDR3 has 14 residues. Germline assignment: CDR1 SGHAT and CDR2 FQNNGV. After removal of 2 bases from V and 4 bases from J, the junction contained 4 bases not matched to a gene. The CDR3 bases are TGTGCCAGCAGCTTACCAGGGACAGCCTATGGCTACACCTTC. Protein: CASSLPGTAYGYTF.